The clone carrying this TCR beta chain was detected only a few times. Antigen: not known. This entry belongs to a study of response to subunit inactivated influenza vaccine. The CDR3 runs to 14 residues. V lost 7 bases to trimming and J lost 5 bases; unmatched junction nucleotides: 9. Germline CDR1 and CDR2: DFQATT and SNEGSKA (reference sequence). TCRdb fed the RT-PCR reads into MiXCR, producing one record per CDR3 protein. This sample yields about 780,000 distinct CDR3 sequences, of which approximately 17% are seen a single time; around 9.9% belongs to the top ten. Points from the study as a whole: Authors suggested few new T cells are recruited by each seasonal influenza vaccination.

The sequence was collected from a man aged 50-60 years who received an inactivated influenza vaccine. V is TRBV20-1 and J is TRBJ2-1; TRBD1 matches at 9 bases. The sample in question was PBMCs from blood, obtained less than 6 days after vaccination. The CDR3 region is CSVQTGGVNNEQFF. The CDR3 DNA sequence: TGCAGTGTTCAAACAGGGGGCGTCAACAATGAGCAGTTCTTC.